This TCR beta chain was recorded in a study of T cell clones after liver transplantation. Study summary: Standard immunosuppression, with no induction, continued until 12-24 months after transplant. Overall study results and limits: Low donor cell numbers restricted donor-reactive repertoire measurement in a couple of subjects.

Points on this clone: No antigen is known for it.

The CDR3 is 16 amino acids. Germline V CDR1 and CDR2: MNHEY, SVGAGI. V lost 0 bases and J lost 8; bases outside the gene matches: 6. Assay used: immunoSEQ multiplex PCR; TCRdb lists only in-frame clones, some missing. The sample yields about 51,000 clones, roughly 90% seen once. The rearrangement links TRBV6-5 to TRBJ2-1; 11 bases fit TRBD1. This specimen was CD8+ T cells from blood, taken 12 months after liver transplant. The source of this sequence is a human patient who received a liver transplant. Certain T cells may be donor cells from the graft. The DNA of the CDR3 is TGTGCCAGCAGTTACTCCGGGACAGGGGGTCGGTATGAGCAGTTCTTC. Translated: CASSYSGTGGRYEQFF.